A single sample is the source of the 17 T cell receptor beta chains below, sequenced in a study of cytomegalovirus exposure and HLA in healthy donors. The PCR contained 60 Vbeta and 13 Jbeta primers. The repertoire was sequenced with immunoSEQ multiplex PCR; TCRdb's copy has only in-frame clones and lacks some. The sample includes around 130,000 clones, 73% of them seen just once. Sequencing used PBMCs. These receptors all stem from a woman aged 40 to 50 in good health and CMV-seropositive.

The V gene is TRBV29-1, the J gene TRBJ1-5; D is undetermined. This CDR3 is 12 amino acids long. Trimming took off 4 bases at V and 3 bases at J, with 7 bases between the two ends. CDR1 and CDR2 from the germline V gene are SQVTM and ANQGSEA. CDR3 sequence: CSVAQFNQPQHF. Here the CDR3 DNA reads TGCAGCGTTGCCCAGTTCAATCAGCCCCAGCATTTT.

This sequence joins TRBV4-1 and TRBJ2-5; 10 nucleotides align to TRBD2. Losses at the gene ends were 8 bases for V and 4 bases for J; bases not matched to a gene: 4. The CDR3 contains 13 residues. Germline V gives CDR1 MGHRA, CDR2 YSYEKL. CDR3 DNA sequence: TGCGCCAGCGCGTGGACTAGCGGAGAGACCCAGTACTTC. Protein: CASAWTSGETQYF.

J is TRBJ1-2 and V is TRBV6-1; 7 bases agree with TRBD1. The V and J ends lost 4 bases and 7 bases, in that order; junction bases with no gene match: 6. The germline CDR1 and CDR2 sequences are MNHNS and SASEGT. The CDR3 extends over 13 amino acids. DNA of the CDR3: TGTGCCAGCAGTGCTGACAGGGTTGGTGGCTACACCTTC. Amino acid sequence: CASSADRVGGYTF.

The chain employs TRBV4-2 and TRBJ2-1; 13 nucleotides line up with TRBD2. V trimming: 1 base; J trimming: 3 bases; junction bases outside the gene matches: 9. The CDR3 has 19 residues. Germline V CDR1 and CDR2: LGHNA, YNFKEQ. CDR3 in DNA: TGTGCCAGCAGCCAAGGAGGAAGGACTAGCGGGAGAAGCTACAATGAGCAGTTCTTC. Translating it yields CASSQGGRTSGRSYNEQFF.

The rearrangement joins TRBV15 to TRBJ2-7, with a tentative D call TRBD2 (6 bases). CDR1 LNHNV and CDR2 YYDKDF come from the germline V gene (reference sequence). Between the trimmed V and J ends, which lost 0 bases and 7 bases, there was a span of 13 bases. The length of the CDR3 is 14 residues. The CDR3 protein is CATSRDTGGGEQYF. The CDR3 DNA reads TGTGCCACCAGCAGAGATACTGGGGGAGGTGAGCAGTACTTC.

This chain links TRBV28 with TRBJ1-1; TRBD1 agrees at 8 bases. V lost 4 bases, J lost 4 bases, and 17 bases stayed unmatched. The CDR3 length is 18 residues. The germline V gene encodes CDR1 MDHEN and CDR2 SYDVKM. In nucleotides, the CDR3 is TGTGCCAGCAGTTCATATGCTCTTTGGACAGGGCGGATCACTGAAGCTTTCTTT. This encodes CASSSYALWTGRITEAFF.

The V call is TRBV19, the J call TRBJ2-7, with 11 bases aligning to TRBD2. Germline V gene sequence: CDR1 LNHDA, CDR2 SQIVND (reference sequence). This CDR3 contains 14 residues. Trimming removed 5 bases from V and 3 bases from J; junction bases left unmatched: 3. CDR3 in amino acids: CASSPTSGVYEQYF. In DNA, the CDR3 is TGTGCCAGTAGTCCGACTAGCGGGGTCTACGAGCAGTACTTC.

This clone appeared once. The chain links TRBV19 to TRBJ2-5; TRBD2 agrees at 7 bases. The germline V gene encodes CDR1 LNHDA and CDR2 SQIVND (reference sequence). J gave up 4 bases and V 4 bases, and 3 bases lay outside the gene matches. The CDR3 is 13 amino acids. The CDR3 DNA is TGTGCCAGTAGTAGCGGGAGTGCAGAGACCCAGTACTTC. The encoded protein is CASSSGSAETQYF.

The chain has TRBV15 and TRBJ2-1; 9 nucleotides line up with TRBD2. The CDR3 covers 17 residues. Germline assignment: CDR1 LNHNV and CDR2 YYDKDF (reference sequence). Trimming cost V 1 base and J 5 bases; bases outside gene matches: 9. The CDR3 nucleotides read TGTGCCACCAGCAGAGTACCCCCTAGCGGGATAGACAATGAGCAGTTCTTC. Its translation is CATSRVPPSGIDNEQFF. Using reference TRBV15 and TRBJ2-1 for the parts outside the CDR3, the full variable domain is DAMVIQNPRYQVTQFGKPVTLSCSQTLNHNVMYWYQQKSSQAPKLLFHYYDKDFNNEADTPDNFQSRRPNTSFCFLDIRSPGLGDTAMYLCATSRVPPSGIDNEQFFGPGTRLTVL.

The rearrangement joins TRBV2 to TRBJ1-5, with no clear D. The CDR3 is 14 residues long. Trimming pared 0 bases from V and 4 bases from J, leaving 7 bases between. Germline CDR1 and CDR2: SNHLY and FYNNEI. The DNA of the CDR3 is TGTGCCAGCAGTGAAGCGCGACTTAATCAGCCCCAGCATTTT. This sequence encodes CASSEARLNQPQHF.

This clone appeared a single time. The CDR3 DNA sequence: TGTGCCAGCATCTCAATAACAGGGGCAGGGGCCGGGGAGCTGTTTTTT. Amino acids: CASISITGAGAGELFF. J is TRBJ2-2 and V is TRBV5-5, with 7 bases that match TRBD1. The J segment lost 6 bases and the V segment lost 6 bases, leaving 14 bases of the junction unmatched. Germline V gives CDR1 SGHKS, CDR2 YYEKEE (reference sequence). The CDR3 length is 16 residues.

V usage is TRBV4-3 and J usage is TRBJ2-1, with 10 bases aligning to TRBD2. Germline trimming cut 3 bases from V and 0 bases from J; bases unmatched to any gene: 11. Germline loops: CDR1 LGHNA, CDR2 YSLEER. This CDR3 is 19 amino acids long. The DNA of the CDR3 is TGCGCCAGCAGCCAGCAGGAACGAAGCGGGGGGGCCTCCTACAATGAGCAGTTCTTC. Translating gives CASSQQERSGGASYNEQFF.

This chain joins TRBV7-2 and TRBJ1-1, with 12 bases matching TRBD1. J was trimmed by 9 bases and V by 4 bases; bases with no gene match: 3. The CDR3 spans 13 residues. Germline assignment: CDR1 SGHTA and CDR2 FQGNSA. Here the CDR3 DNA reads TGTGCCAGCAGCTCCCGGGACAGGGGGCAAGCTTTCTTT. As protein: CASSSRDRGQAFF.

The chain has TRBV5-1 and TRBJ2-1; 10 bases match TRBD2. From germline, CDR1 is SGHRS and CDR2 YFSETQ. The CDR3 extends over 15 amino acids. The junction had 3 bases not matched to a gene; V was cut back by 0 bases and J by 6 bases. CDR3 in DNA: TGCGCCAGCAGCTTGGATTGGACTAGCGGCAATGAGCAGTTCTTC. It encodes CASSLDWTSGNEQFF.

This rearrangement joins TRBV30 to TRBJ2-5, with TRBD2 identical over 8 bases. The CDR3 extends over 16 amino acids. Germline V gene data show CDR1 as GTSNPN and CDR2 as SVGIG (reference sequence). V was clipped by 4 bases and J by 2 bases; unmatched bases: 12. For the CDR3, the DNA is TGTGCCTGGAATTCCCCCCTAGCGGGCGCTCAAGAGACCCAGTACTTC. It translates to CAWNSPLAGAQETQYF.

The genes are TRBV7-2 and TRBJ2-5; D remains ambiguous. Trimming pared 1 base from V and 2 bases from J, leaving 8 bases between. Germline CDR1 and CDR2: SGHTA and FQGNSA. This CDR3 contains 14 residues. In DNA form, the CDR3 reads TGTGCCAGCAGCTTAGTGGTACAACAAGAGACCCAGTACTTC. Its translation is CASSLVVQQETQYF.

For the CDR3, the DNA is TGTGCCAGTAGTATTAGAGCTGTCTCTTACAATGAGCAGTTCTTC. Translation gives CASSIRAVSYNEQFF. This chain links TRBV19 with TRBJ2-1; D is unclear. This CDR3 region has 15 residues. Trimming shortened V by 3 bases and J by 4 bases, and 13 bases separated the two germline ends. Per germline, CDR1 LNHDA and CDR2 SQIVND (reference sequence).